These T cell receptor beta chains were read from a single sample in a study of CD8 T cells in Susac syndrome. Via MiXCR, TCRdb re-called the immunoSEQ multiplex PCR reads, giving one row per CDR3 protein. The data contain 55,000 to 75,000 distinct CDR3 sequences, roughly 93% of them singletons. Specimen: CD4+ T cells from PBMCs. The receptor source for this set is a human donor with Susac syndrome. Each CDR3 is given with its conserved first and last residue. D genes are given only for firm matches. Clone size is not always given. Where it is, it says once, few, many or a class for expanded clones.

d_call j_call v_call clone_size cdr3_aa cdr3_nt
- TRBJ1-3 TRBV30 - CAWSVPRESGNTIYF TGTGCCTGGAGTGTACCTCGGGAATCTGGAAACACCATATATTTT
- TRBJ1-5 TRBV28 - CASRSNQPQHF TGTGCCAGCAGAAGCAATCAGCCCCAGCATTTT
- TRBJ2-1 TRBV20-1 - CSAEGAYNEQFF TGCAGTGCGGAGGGGGCCTACAATGAGCAGTTCTTC
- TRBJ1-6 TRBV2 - CASSEVVGGNSPLHF TGTGCCAGCAGTGAAGTCGTGGGGGGTAATTCACCCCTCCACTTT
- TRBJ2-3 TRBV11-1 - CASSLQKLTDTQYF TGTGCCAGCAGCTTACAGAAACTCACAGATACGCAGTATTTT
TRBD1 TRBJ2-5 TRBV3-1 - CASSPPGQQETQYF TGTGCCAGCAGCCCCCCGGGACAGCAAGAGACCCAGTACTTC
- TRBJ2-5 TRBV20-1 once CSARDGSAAPQETQYF TGCAGTGCTAGAGATGGTAGCGCGGCCCCACAAGAGACCCAGTACTTC
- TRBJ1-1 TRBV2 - CASSEEQTTEAFF TGTGCCAGCAGTGAAGAACAGACGACTGAAGCTTTCTTT
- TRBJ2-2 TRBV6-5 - CASGIRGTGELFF TGTGCCAGCGGAATAAGGGGGACCGGGGAGCTGTTTTTT
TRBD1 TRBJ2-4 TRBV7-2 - CASSLEGGTGLAIQYF TGTGCCAGCAGCTTAGAAGGGGGGACAGGGCTCGCCATTCAGTACTTC
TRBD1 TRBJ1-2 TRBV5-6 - CATKDRANYGYTF TGTGCCACGAAGGACAGGGCTAACTATGGCTACACCTTC
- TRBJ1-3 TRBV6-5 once CASRQRDEGGNTIYF TGTGCCAGCAGGCAGAGAGATGAAGGAGGAAACACCATATATTTT
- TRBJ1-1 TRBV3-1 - CASSSLAGPAFF TGTGCCAGCAGCTCCCTGGCGGGGCCAGCTTTCTTT
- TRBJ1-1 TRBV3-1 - CASSQVSGGPYTEAFF TGTGCCAGCAGCCAAGTATCTGGGGGGCCTTATACTGAAGCTTTCTTT
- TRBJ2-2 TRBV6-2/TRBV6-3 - CASSYLNTGELFF TGTGCCAGCAGTTACCTAAACACCGGGGAGCTGTTTTTT